This T cell receptor (beta chain) comes out of a study of regulatory T cells in long-lasting Graves disease. Study observations and caveats: A greater number of public clonotypes (about 2,900) was shared by persistent patients than by new patients (around 960). TRBV28 was favored in persistent disease, as were TRBJ1-2 and TRBJ2-5. The study examined only peripheral blood, not thyroid tissue.

Per germline, CDR1 SGHRS and CDR2 YFSETQ. The CDR3 has 13 amino acids. Time point specified: persistent/refractory GD, antithyroid drugs over 5 years with positive TRAb. With RNA extracted from PBMCs as input, the TCR library was made. This clonotype was detected a few times. Its antigen is unidentified. The junction departs from germline at one end; a sequencing error may be responsible. CDR3-region Arm-PCR and iRepertoire HTBI primers produced the TCR beta libraries. MiXCR, applied by TCRdb to the multiplex PCR reads, yields one record per CDR3 protein. The repertoire holds hundreds of thousands of distinct CDR3 sequences, with more than 20% as singletons.

This chain joins TRBV5-1 and TRBJ2-2; D is unresolved. This clonotype originated in a female donor with Graves disease. Sequenced here: peripheral blood mononuclear cells (PBMCs), sampled when the disease was refractory, from a patient treated with antithyroid drugs. CDR3 in amino acids: CASSYTNTGELFF. In DNA, the CDR3 is TGTGCCAGCAGTTACACAAACACCGGGGAGCTGTTTTTT.